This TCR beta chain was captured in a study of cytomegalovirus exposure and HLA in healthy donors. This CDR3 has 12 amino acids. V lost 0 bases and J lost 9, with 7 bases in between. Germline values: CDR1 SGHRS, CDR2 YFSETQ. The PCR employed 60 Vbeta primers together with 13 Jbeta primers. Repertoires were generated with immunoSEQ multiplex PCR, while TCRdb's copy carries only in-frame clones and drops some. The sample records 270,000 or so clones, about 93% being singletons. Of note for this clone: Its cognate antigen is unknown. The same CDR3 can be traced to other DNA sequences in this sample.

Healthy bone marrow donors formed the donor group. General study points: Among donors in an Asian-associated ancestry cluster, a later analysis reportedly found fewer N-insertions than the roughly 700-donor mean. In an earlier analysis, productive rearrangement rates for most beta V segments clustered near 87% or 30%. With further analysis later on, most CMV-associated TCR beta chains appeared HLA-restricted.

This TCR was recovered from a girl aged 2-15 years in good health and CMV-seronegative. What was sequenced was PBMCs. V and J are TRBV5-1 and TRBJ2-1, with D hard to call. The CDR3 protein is CASSLAGGEQFF. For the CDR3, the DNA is TGCGCCAGCAGCTTGGCCGGCGGTGAGCAGTTCTTC.